Listed here are 12 T cell receptor beta chains from one sample, sequenced in a study of immune evolution from preneoplasia to lung adenocarcinoma. Profiled with immunoSEQ multiplex PCR; TCRdb holds only in-frame clones, not every one. The repertoire has several thousand clones, more than 60% of them found once; the top ten carry 8.5% to 10%. Sample: FFPE minimally invasive lung adenocarcinoma tissue. The receptors here all came from a person aged 55-79 years with lung adenocarcinoma.

CDR3 coding DNA: TGTGCCAGCAGATCCCGGGACAGGGGAGTTTACGAGCAGTACTTC. Its protein is CASRSRDRGVYEQYF. The chain recombines TRBV6-5 with TRBJ2-7, with 10 bases that match TRBD1. The CDR3 has 15 residues. V shed 6 bases, J shed 4 bases, and the junction held 9 bases outside the gene matches. Germline V gene sequence: CDR1 MNHEY, CDR2 SVGAGI.

This clone was seen more than once but under ten times. The chain is built from TRBV7-9 and TRBJ1-1; 10 bases fit TRBD1. The germline CDR1 and CDR2 sequences are SEHNR and FQNEAQ (reference sequence). The V gene end was trimmed by 6 bases and the J gene end by 1 base; junction bases not matched to a gene: 2. CDR3 size: 14 residues. CDR3 protein: CASRRQGANTEAFF. CDR3 DNA sequence: TGTGCCAGCAGGAGACAGGGGGCGAACACTGAAGCTTTCTTT. Filled out from reference TRBV7-9 and TRBJ1-1, the complete variable domain reads DTGVSQNPRHKITKRGQNVTFRCDPISEHNRLYWYRQTLGQGPEFLTYFQNEAQLEKSRLLSDRFSAERPKGSFSTLEIQRTEQGDSAMYLCASRRQGANTEAFFGQGTRLTVV.

This chain joins TRBV11-3 and TRBJ2-2; tentative D call: TRBD1 (5 bases). V lost 5 bases to trimming and J lost 7 bases, with 8 bases between them. This CDR3 region has 12 residues. Germline V gene data show CDR1 as SGHNT and CDR2 as YENEEA. Here the CDR3 DNA reads TGTGCCAGCAGCCCCCAGGGCGGGGAGCTGTTTTTT. Translation: CASSPQGGELFF.

This rearrangement joins TRBV2 to TRBJ1-3; D is uncertain. Per germline, CDR1 SNHLY and CDR2 FYNNEI. The CDR3 extends over 13 amino acids. Trimming removed 5 bases from V and 3 bases from J, with 8 bases in between. CDR3: CASSPQVGNTIYF. The CDR3 DNA is TGTGCCAGCAGTCCTCAGGTTGGAAACACCATATATTTT.

The chain recombines TRBV4-1 with TRBJ2-7; 12 bases are a match to TRBD1. The germline V gene encodes CDR1 MGHRA and CDR2 YSYEKL. CDR3 size: 16 residues. V was clipped by 4 bases and J by 7 bases; unmatched bases: 11. For the CDR3, the DNA is TGCGCCAGCAGCCGAGGGACAGGGGGCGGCTCTGGGGAGCAGTACTTC. It translates to CASSRGTGGGSGEQYF.

Within the sample, this clone is large (0.1 to 1%). The V gene is TRBV30, the J gene TRBJ2-2; D is ambiguous. Per germline, CDR1 GTSNPN and CDR2 SVGIG (reference sequence). This CDR3 spans 13 amino acids. V shed 4 bases and J shed 3 bases, with 9 bases lying between them. CDR3 sequence reads: CAWTLRDTGELFF. CDR3 DNA sequence: TGTGCCTGGACCTTGCGAGACACCGGGGAGCTGTTTTTT.

The V and J genes are TRBV6-4 and TRBJ1-5, with D perhaps TRBD1 (5 bases). CDR1 is MRHNA, CDR2 SNTAGT, per germline. The CDR3 loop spans 17 amino acids. With 0 bases removed from V and 7 bases from J, the gap between germline ends came to 19 bases. The CDR3 region has the DNA TGTGCCAGCAGTGACTCGAAACTCCTCACCAGGGACCAGCCCCAGCATTTT. Protein sequence: CASSDSKLLTRDQPQHF.

The gene calls are TRBV28 and TRBJ1-2, with 8 nucleotides matching TRBD1. Germline trimming cut 9 bases from V and 7 bases from J; bases unmatched to any gene: 7. The CDR3 loop spans 12 amino acids. Germline V CDR1 and CDR2: MDHEN, SYDVKM. This CDR3 reads CASIAGGSGYTF. CDR3 sequence (DNA): TGTGCCAGTATCGCAGGGGGCTCTGGCTACACCTTC.

The chain has TRBV23-1 and TRBJ2-3; 7 nucleotides match TRBD1. TRBV23-1 is reported as an ORF; its role is uncertain. J was trimmed by 4 bases and V by 0 bases; bases with no gene match: 16. This CDR3 has 19 amino acids. The CDR3 region is CASSQSSAPDTGVADTQYF. The CDR3 bases are TGCGCCAGCAGTCAATCCAGCGCCCCGGATACAGGGGTGGCAGATACGCAGTATTTT.

This chain joins TRBV6-6 and TRBJ1-5; D is ambiguous. The CDR3 contains 14 residues. V was pared by 4 bases and J by 1 base, with 8 bases between. Germline loops: CDR1 MNHNY, CDR2 SVGAGI (reference sequence). CDR3 sequence: CASSFDISNQPQHF. CDR3 nucleotide sequence: TGTGCCAGCAGTTTCGACATCAGCAATCAGCCCCAGCATTTT.

The chain is built from TRBV15 and TRBJ1-2; 8 bases are a match to TRBD1. Germline V gene data show CDR1 as LNHNV and CDR2 as YYDKDF (reference sequence). The CDR3 is 13 residues long. The trim removed 5 bases at V and 8 bases at J, leaving 7 bases unmatched. As DNA, the CDR3 is TGTGCCACCAGCGCTCAGGGGGCGGAAGGCTACACCTTC. Residues: CATSAQGAEGYTF.

The rearrangement links TRBV29-1 to TRBJ2-3; no definite D call. This CDR3 spans 12 amino acids. Trimming took 4 bases from V and 2 from J, leaving 7 bases between them. CDR1 is SQVTM, CDR2 ANQGSEA, per germline. The DNA for the CDR3 is TGCAGCGTTGTGGGCACCACAGATACGCAGTATTTT. Translated: CSVVGTTDTQYF.